This T cell receptor (beta chain) was captured in a study of OX40 agonist ivuxolimab in advanced cancers. This table comes from immunoSEQ multiplex PCR, and its TCRdb copy is limited to in-frame clones, with some not included. This table has tens of thousands of clones, approximately 89% appearing once. The CDR3 runs 15 residues. Looked up from germline, CDR1 is SQVTM and CDR2 is ANQGSEA. The V gene lost 7 bases and the J gene lost 3 bases, with 16 bases spanning the gap. This specimen was CD4+ or CD8+ T cells sorted from blood, taken in a trial of the OX40 agonist ivuxolimab. The receptor was derived from an adult with an advanced solid tumor such as melanoma, head and neck, liver or kidney cancer. This chain uses TRBV29-1 with TRBJ2-6; the D gene could be TRBD1 or TRBD2 (5 bases each). CDR3: CSAKGWGSGANVLTF. CDR3 bases: TGCAGCGCAAAAGGGTGGGGGAGTGGGGCCAACGTCCTGACTTTC.